This TCR beta chain was observed in a study of T cell clonality in common variable immunodeficiency. Points from the study as a whole: In common variable immunodeficiency, TCR beta chains reportedly carried fewer deletions and N-nucleotide insertions. Links between repertoire features and CVID complications were heterogeneity-limited.

This clone has only a few counts. Its specificity is unknown. Coverage ceases 3 residues before the CDR3 finishes, and the germline J gene fills in the end. Aged roughly 8 to 65 years, CVID subjects averaged around 43 years old. Both groups were predominantly of Caucasian heritage. Using immunoSEQ multiplex PCR, the repertoire was profiled, and TCRdb retains in-frame clones only, with some absent. The repertoire shows some 19,000 clones, none seen only once; the top ten take roughly a quarter. The germline V gene encodes CDR1 GTSNPN and CDR2 SVGIG (reference sequence). CDR3 size: 14 residues. V was clipped by 2 bases and J by 6 bases; unmatched bases: 8.

The chain carries TRBV30 and TRBJ2-7; TRBD1 matches 9 bases. This sequence originates from a human donor with common variable immunodeficiency. Input material: peripheral blood mononuclear cells. CDR3 DNA, as far as it was read: TGTGCCTGGAGTCCCTGGGACAGGGCTGGCGAG. Translation: CAWSPWDRAGE. The whole CDR3 protein reads CAWSPWDRAGEQYF.